This T cell receptor beta chain was observed in a study of blood T cell repertoires in COVID-19. Whole-study context: The United States, Italy and Spain provided the acute and convalescent COVID-19 samples. PBMCs, B-cell-depleted T cells, or T cells were the source of the cDNA or gDNA that made up the material.

The method was immunoSEQ multiplex PCR; TCRdb's version includes in-frame clones alone and lacks a portion of them. The sample lists a few hundred thousand clones, approximately 85% occurring once. Trimming cost V 2 bases and J 5 bases, with 6 bases left between them. Germline assignment: CDR1 SGHVS and CDR2 FQNEAQ. This CDR3 contains 12 residues. This chain links TRBV7-8 with TRBJ1-1; no definite D call. The sequenced sample was peripheral blood. The sequence derives from a human donor in a cohort sampled during active COVID-19. CDR3 coding DNA: TGTGCCAGCAGCTTATACGGTACTGAAGCTTTCTTT. Its protein is CASSLYGTEAFF.